These 3 T cell receptor beta chains were all obtained from the same sample, sequenced in a study of CD8+ T cells in alopecia areata. Sequencing relied on a cDNA template that was reverse transcribed from extracted RNA. Profiled with immunoSEQ multiplex PCR; TCRdb holds only in-frame clones, not every one. The sample yields about 250,000 clones, 60% seen once. Sample treatment: oral pan-JAK inhibitor, 5-10 mg twice daily. This material consisted of CD4+ T cells sorted from blood, taken at roughly week 53, from a patient treated with tofacitinib. The source is a human donor with alopecia areata.

This clone was observed a handful of times. The rearrangement uses TRBV10-3 and TRBJ1-2; D gene ambiguous. The germline V gene has CDR1 ENHRY and CDR2 SYGVKD. The CDR3 sequence is 13 residues long. V was trimmed by 8 bases and J by 0 bases, leaving 10 bases between them. The DNA of the CDR3 is TGTGCCATCCGAAGAGGTTCTAACTATGGCTACACCTTC. The encoded protein is CAIRRGSNYGYTF.

Only one count was recorded for this clone. This rearrangement joins TRBV30 to TRBJ1-1; possible D gene TRBD1, 5 bases. Trimming stripped 3 bases from V and 11 bases from J, with 19 bases between. The CDR3 is made up of 13 amino acids. Germline V lookup: CDR1 GTSNPN, CDR2 SVGIG (reference sequence). The CDR3 region has the DNA TGTGCCTGGAGCCGGCGAAGAGGGGCGATGGCTTTCTTT. It yields the protein CAWSRRRGAMAFF.

V usage is TRBV19 and J usage is TRBJ1-2; D ambiguous. V dropped 1 base and J dropped 4 bases, with 7 bases sitting between them. The CDR3 loop spans 13 amino acids. Germline V lookup: CDR1 LNHDA, CDR2 SQIVND (reference sequence). CDR3 sequence reads: CASSIADFYGYTF. The DNA of the CDR3 is TGTGCCAGTAGTATAGCAGACTTCTATGGCTACACCTTC.